One sample yielded the 26 T cell receptor beta chains listed below, sequenced in a study of T-cell reconstitution after alpha-beta-depleted transplantation in children. TCRbeta library construction was performed incorporating unique molecular identifiers. TCRdb reprocessed the PCR reads via MiXCR and lists one record per CDR3 protein. The sample lists about 500,000 distinct CDR3 sequences, 30% to 35% occurring once. This specimen consisted of PBMCs from the stem cell graft donor, obtained from the stem cell graft. Receptors originate from a human donor who donated a stem cell graft to a child with aplastic anemia.

Here the CDR3 reads CASSPTLRREHYNEQFF. The CDR3, as DNA: TGTGCCAGCAGCCCGACCCTACGGCGGGAGCATTACAATGAGCAGTTCTTC. The chain combines TRBV5-6 with TRBJ2-1, with 7 bases matching TRBD2. CDR3 size: 17 residues. Trimming removed 4 bases from V and 4 bases from J; junction bases left unmatched: 14. Germline V gene sequence: CDR1 SGHDT, CDR2 YYEEEE.

The chain is built from TRBV18 and TRBJ1-1, with unresolved D. Germline CDR1 is KGHSH and CDR2 is LQKENI. The CDR3 extends over 14 amino acids. Trimming shortened V by 3 bases and J by 5 bases, and 13 bases separated the two germline ends. CDR3 loop: CASSPRNQRTEAFF. The CDR3 bases are TGTGCCAGCTCACCTAGAAATCAGAGGACTGAAGCTTTCTTT.

The chain carries TRBV12-5 and TRBJ1-4; D remains unclear. CDR3 length equals 14 residues. The V and J ends lost 3 bases and 1 base respectively, with 6 bases between them. From germline, CDR1 is LGHNT and CDR2 FRNRAP. This CDR3 reads CASGLGGTNEKLFF. The CDR3, as DNA: TGTGCTAGTGGTTTAGGAGGAACTAATGAAAAACTGTTTTTT.

The rearrangement joins TRBV3-1 to TRBJ1-1; tentative D call: TRBD1 (5 bases). The CDR3 has 14 residues. The germline V and J ends were trimmed by 4 bases and 10 bases, with 19 bases remaining between them. CDR1 and CDR2 (germline): LGHDT, YNNKEL (reference sequence). The CDR3 coding sequence is TGTGCCAGCAGCCCCGAACCTCCGGGGGGATTAGCTTTCTTT. It yields the protein CASSPEPPGGLAFF.

The chain carries TRBV5-6 and TRBJ1-5; no firm D call. Per the germline V gene, CDR1 is SGHDT and CDR2 is YYEEEE. The CDR3 totals 15 residues. The V and J ends lost 3 bases and 4 bases respectively, with 14 bases between them. The CDR3 DNA follows: TGTGCCAGCAGCTATCAAGGACGGTATAATCAGCCCCAGCATTTT. Translated: CASSYQGRYNQPQHF.

This clonotype turned up a few times. The chain employs TRBV15 and TRBJ1-6; 9 nucleotides align to TRBD1. The CDR3 has 17 residues. J was trimmed by 3 bases and V by 3 bases; bases with no gene match: 6. Germline V gene data show CDR1 as LNHNV and CDR2 as YYDKDF (reference sequence). The CDR3 bases are TGTGCCACCAGCAGGGGAAAGACAGGGGGCTATAATTCACCCCTCCACTTT. It specifies CATSRGKTGGYNSPLHF.

Written as DNA, the CDR3 is TGTGCCAGCAGTGAATCTGGCAGGGATAACCAGCCCCAGCATTTT. It yields the protein CASSESGRDNQPQHF. This chain links TRBV25-1 with TRBJ1-5, with D possibly TRBD1 on 5 matching bases. V lost 1 base, J lost 7 bases, and 14 bases lay in between. Germline-derived CDR1 and CDR2 are MGHDK and SYGVNS. The CDR3 loop spans 15 amino acids.

This clonotype turned up a few times. The chain uses TRBV5-1 and TRBJ1-1; D is ambiguous. The V gene lost 2 bases and the J gene lost 3 bases, with 8 bases spanning the gap. This CDR3 is 13 amino acids long. Germline loops: CDR1 SGHRS, CDR2 YFSETQ. The CDR3 loop reads CASSFAGYTEAFF. The CDR3 coding sequence is TGCGCCAGCAGCTTTGCGGGTTACACTGAAGCTTTCTTT. Supplemented by reference TRBV5-1 and TRBJ1-1, the full variable domain reads KAGVTQTPRYLIKTRGQQVTLSCSPISGHRSVSWYQQTPGQGLQFLFEYFSETQRNKGNFPGRFSGRQFSNSRSEMNVSTLELGDSALYLCASSFAGYTEAFFGQGTRLTVV.

The rearrangement links TRBV18 to TRBJ1-1; possibly TRBD1 for D (6 bases). CDR1 is KGHSH and CDR2 is LQKENI in the germline V gene. The ends were cut back, 5 bases at V and 0 bases at J, with 13 bases in the middle. The CDR3 is 15 residues long. The CDR3: CASSGGLEMNTEAFF. DNA of the CDR3: TGTGCCAGCTCAGGGGGCCTCGAGATGAACACTGAAGCTTTCTTT.

V and J are TRBV29-1 and TRBJ1-3; a weak D match, TRBD1 (5 bases). The V end was cut by 7 bases, the J end by 0 bases, with 10 bases between. Germline values: CDR1 SQVTM, CDR2 ANQGSEA. The CDR3 spans 13 residues. CDR3 sequence reads: CSAGGSSGNTIYF. In DNA, the CDR3 is TGCAGCGCCGGGGGTTCCTCTGGAAACACCATATATTTT.

This clonotype was observed a few times. The chain joins TRBV5-6 to TRBJ2-6; D uncertain. The germline gives CDR1 SGHDT, CDR2 YYEEEE. V dropped 1 base and J dropped 0 bases, with 8 bases sitting between them. The CDR3 is 16 residues long. The CDR3 sequence is CASSLNVVSGANVLTF. CDR3 nucleotides: TGTGCCAGCAGCTTGAACGTAGTCTCTGGGGCCAACGTCCTGACTTTC.

Only a few counts were recorded for this clonotype. This chain joins TRBV5-1 and TRBJ2-1, with 10 bases matching TRBD2. Germline V lookup: CDR1 SGHRS, CDR2 YFSETQ. The CDR3 contains 16 residues. Unmatched junction bases numbered 7, after V lost 5 bases and J lost 2 bases. DNA of the CDR3: TGCGCCAGCAGTTCTCCGGGACTAGCGACCTACAATGAGCAGTTCTTC. This translates into CASSSPGLATYNEQFF.

The J gene is TRBJ1-1, the V gene TRBV18; D gene unclear. CDR3 length equals 14 residues. V was pared by 6 bases and J by 1 base, with 12 bases between. Germline V CDR1 and CDR2: KGHSH, LQKENI. CDR3: CASSSERGNTEAFF. The CDR3 coding sequence is TGTGCCAGCTCCTCAGAACGGGGGAACACTGAAGCTTTCTTT.

In its sample, this clonotype was seen a few times. This rearrangement joins TRBV20-1 to TRBJ1-6; D gene uncertain. The CDR3 length is 14 residues. In germline, CDR1 is DFQATT, CDR2 SNEGSKA (reference sequence). V gave up 1 base and J gave up 6 bases, with 10 bases separating them. This CDR3 reads CSARVRTRNSPLHF. The DNA of the CDR3 is TGCAGTGCTAGAGTCAGAACCCGTAATTCACCCCTCCACTTT.

The CDR3 DNA reads as TGTGCCAGCAGTTACTCAGGGACTAGCGGGACCTACGAGCAGTACTTC. This translates into CASSYSGTSGTYEQYF. The chain has TRBV6-2 or TRBV6-3 and TRBJ2-7; 13 nucleotides agree with TRBD2. J lost 2 bases, V lost 0 bases, and 1 base had no gene match. The CDR3 is made up of 16 amino acids. Germline values: CDR1 MNHEY, CDR2 SVGEGT.

The chain couples TRBV7-9 to TRBJ2-3, with 9 bases fitting TRBD2. Germline V gene data show CDR1 as SEHNR and CDR2 as FQNEAQ (reference sequence). V shed 1 base and J 2 bases; nucleotides not matched to a gene: 7. The CDR3 is 17 residues long. The CDR3 nucleotides are TGTGCCAGCAGCTTAGGGGAGACTAGCGGCTACACAGATACGCAGTATTTT. This gives the protein CASSLGETSGYTDTQYF. Filled out from reference TRBV7-9 and TRBJ2-3, the complete variable domain reads DTGVSQNPRHKITKRGQNVTFRCDPISEHNRLYWYRQTLGQGPEFLTYFQNEAQLEKSRLLSDRFSAERPKGSFSTLEIQRTEQGDSAMYLCASSLGETSGYTDTQYFGPGTRLTVL.

The V gene is TRBV4-1, the J gene TRBJ1-2, with D possibly TRBD1 on 5 matching bases. CDR1 MGHRA and CDR2 YSYEKL come from the germline V gene. This CDR3 spans 16 amino acids. Trimming removed 0 bases from V and 3 bases from J, with 14 bases in between. The CDR3 DNA is TGCGCCAGCAGCCAAGACACAGGAGAGTCGGACTATGGCTACACCTTC. Amino acids: CASSQDTGESDYGYTF.

This clonotype occurred a few times. As DNA, the CDR3 is TGCGCCAGCAGCTTCGACAGGCTCAATGAGCAGTTCTTC. Amino acids: CASSFDRLNEQFF. The J gene is TRBJ2-1, the V gene TRBV5-1, with a tentative D call TRBD1 (6 bases). CDR3 length: 13 amino acids. Trimming removed 2 bases from V and 6 bases from J, with 9 bases in between. Looked up from germline, CDR1 is SGHRS and CDR2 is YFSETQ.

The chain carries TRBV6-5 and TRBJ2-1; 9 nucleotides line up with TRBD2. The CDR3 totals 12 residues. V shed 9 bases, J shed 6 bases, and the junction held 3 bases outside the gene matches. CDR1 is MNHEY and CDR2 is SVGAGI in the germline V gene. The CDR3 reads CASSGSSNEQFF. CDR3 sequence (DNA): TGTGCCAGTAGCGGGAGTAGCAATGAGCAGTTCTTC.

This clonotype was picked up a small number of times. The genes are TRBV7-8 and TRBJ2-3; TRBD2 aligns across 12 bases. CDR1 and CDR2 (germline): SGHVS, FQNEAQ. Unmatched junction bases numbered 6, after V lost 2 bases and J lost 6 bases. This CDR3 contains 16 residues. The CDR3 bases are TGTGCCAGCAGCTTAATGACTAGCGGGAGTCTCGATACGCAGTATTTT. It translates to CASSLMTSGSLDTQYF.

This chain links TRBV6-2 or TRBV6-3 with TRBJ2-3; 8 nucleotides line up with TRBD1. The J segment lost 0 bases and the V segment lost 8 bases, leaving 7 bases of the junction unmatched. CDR1 and CDR2 from the germline V gene are MNHEY and SVGEGT. The CDR3 runs to 15 residues. CDR3 DNA sequence: TGTGCCAGCTTTACAGGGGGTGCTAGCACAGATACGCAGTATTTT. Its translation: CASFTGGASTDTQYF.

A few counts support this clonotype. V and J are TRBV11-2 and TRBJ1-3; D may be TRBD1 (6 bases). The CDR3 has 11 residues. Trimming cost V 5 bases and J 16 bases, with 15 bases left between them. CDR1 is SGHAT and CDR2 is FQNNGV in the germline V gene. Here the CDR3 DNA reads TGTGCCAGCAGCACCGGGACATCCCGTTATTTT. Encoded protein: CASSTGTSRYF.

This clonotype was detected a few times. This chain joins TRBV5-5 and TRBJ2-2; a weak D match, TRBD2 (5 bases). V shed 1 base and J shed 7 bases, with 14 bases lying between them. In germline, CDR1 is SGHKS, CDR2 YYEKEE (reference sequence). This CDR3 has 15 residues. CDR3 sequence: CASSLPREWVGELFF. CDR3 nucleotide sequence: TGTGCCAGCAGCTTGCCAAGGGAGTGGGTCGGGGAGCTGTTTTTT.

V gene TRBV7-2 combines with J gene TRBJ2-4, with 10 bases fitting TRBD2. Germline V gene sequence: CDR1 SGHTA, CDR2 FQGNSA. The V and J ends lost 4 bases and 8 bases, in that order; junction bases with no gene match: 11. The CDR3 sequence is 16 residues long. The CDR3 protein is CASSSTLSGRRDIQYF. The CDR3 coding sequence is TGTGCCAGCAGCTCCACCCTTAGCGGGAGGAGGGACATTCAGTACTTC. Full variable domain (outside the CDR3, taken from reference TRBV7-2 and TRBJ2-4): GAGVSQSPSNKVTEKGKDVELRCDPISGHTALYWYRQSLGQGLEFLIYFQGNSAPDKSGLPSDRFSAERTGGSVSTLTIQRTQQEDSAVYLCASSSTLSGRRDIQYFGAGTRLSVL.

This clonotype was seen a handful of times. The gene calls are TRBV5-1 and TRBJ1-2, with 10 bases lining up with TRBD1. CDR1 is SGHRS, CDR2 YFSETQ, per germline. The CDR3 is made up of 14 amino acids. V was clipped by 0 bases and J by 7 bases; unmatched bases: 3. In DNA form, the CDR3 reads TGCGCCAGCAGCTTGGGACAGGGGGCTGCTGGCTACACCTTC. It yields the protein CASSLGQGAAGYTF. Filled out from reference TRBV5-1 and TRBJ1-2, the complete variable domain reads KAGVTQTPRYLIKTRGQQVTLSCSPISGHRSVSWYQQTPGQGLQFLFEYFSETQRNKGNFPGRFSGRQFSNSRSEMNVSTLELGDSALYLCASSLGQGAAGYTFGSGTRLTVV.

The chain links TRBV6-1 to TRBJ2-3; D remains ambiguous. The CDR3 runs to 14 residues. Trimming stripped 4 bases from V and 1 base from J, with 9 bases between. The V gene's germline CDR1 is MNHNS and CDR2 SASEGT. The CDR3 sequence is CASSGSGGTDTQYF. DNA for the CDR3: TGTGCCAGCAGTGGGTCGGGCGGCACAGATACGCAGTATTTT.